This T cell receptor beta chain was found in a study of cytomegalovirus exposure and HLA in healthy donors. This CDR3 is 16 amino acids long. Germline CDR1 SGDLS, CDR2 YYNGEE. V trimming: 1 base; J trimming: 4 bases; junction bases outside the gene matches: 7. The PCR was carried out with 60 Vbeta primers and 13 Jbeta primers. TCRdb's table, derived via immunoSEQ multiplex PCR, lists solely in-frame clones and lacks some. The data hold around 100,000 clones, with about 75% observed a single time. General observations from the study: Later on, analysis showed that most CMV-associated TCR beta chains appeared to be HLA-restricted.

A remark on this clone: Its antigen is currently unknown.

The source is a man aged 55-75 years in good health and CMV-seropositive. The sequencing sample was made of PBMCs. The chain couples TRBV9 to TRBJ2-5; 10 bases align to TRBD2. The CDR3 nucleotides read TGTGCCAGCAGCGTAAGGTCGGCTAGCGGGGGAGAGACCCAGTACTTC. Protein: CASSVRSASGGETQYF.